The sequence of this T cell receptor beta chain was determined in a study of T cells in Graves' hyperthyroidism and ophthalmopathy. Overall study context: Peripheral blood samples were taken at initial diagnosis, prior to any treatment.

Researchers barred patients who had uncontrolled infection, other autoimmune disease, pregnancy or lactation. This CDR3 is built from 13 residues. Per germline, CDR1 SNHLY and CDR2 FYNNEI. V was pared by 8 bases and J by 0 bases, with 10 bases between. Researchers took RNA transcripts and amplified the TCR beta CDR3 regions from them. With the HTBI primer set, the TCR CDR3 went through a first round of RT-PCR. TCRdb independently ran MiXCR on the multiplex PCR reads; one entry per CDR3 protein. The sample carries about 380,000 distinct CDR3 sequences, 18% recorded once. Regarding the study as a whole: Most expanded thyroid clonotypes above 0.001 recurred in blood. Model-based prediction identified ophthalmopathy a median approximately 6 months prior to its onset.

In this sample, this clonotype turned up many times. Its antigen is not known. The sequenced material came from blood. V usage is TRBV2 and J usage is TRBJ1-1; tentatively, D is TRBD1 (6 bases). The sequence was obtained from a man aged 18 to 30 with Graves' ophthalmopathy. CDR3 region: CASCGQMNTEAFF. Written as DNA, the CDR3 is TGTGCCAGCTGTGGACAGATGAACACTGAAGCTTTCTTT.